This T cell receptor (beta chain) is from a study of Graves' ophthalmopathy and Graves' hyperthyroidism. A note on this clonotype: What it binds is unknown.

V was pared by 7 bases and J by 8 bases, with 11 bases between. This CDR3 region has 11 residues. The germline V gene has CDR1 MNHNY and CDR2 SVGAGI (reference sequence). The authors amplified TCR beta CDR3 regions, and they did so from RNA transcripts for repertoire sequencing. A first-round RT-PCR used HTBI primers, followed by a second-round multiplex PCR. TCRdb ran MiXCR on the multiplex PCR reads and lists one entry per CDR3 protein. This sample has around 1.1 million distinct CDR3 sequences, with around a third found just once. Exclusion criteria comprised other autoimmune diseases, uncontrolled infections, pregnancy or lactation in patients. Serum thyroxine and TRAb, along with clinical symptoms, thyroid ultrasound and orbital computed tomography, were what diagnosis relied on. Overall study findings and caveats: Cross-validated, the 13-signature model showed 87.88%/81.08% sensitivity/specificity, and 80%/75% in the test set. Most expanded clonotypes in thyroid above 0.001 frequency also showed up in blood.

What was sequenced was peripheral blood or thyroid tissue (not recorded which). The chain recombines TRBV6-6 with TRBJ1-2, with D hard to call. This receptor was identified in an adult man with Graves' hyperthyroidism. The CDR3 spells CASMAVRGYTF. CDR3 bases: TGTGCCAGCATGGCCGTGAGGGGCTACACCTTC.